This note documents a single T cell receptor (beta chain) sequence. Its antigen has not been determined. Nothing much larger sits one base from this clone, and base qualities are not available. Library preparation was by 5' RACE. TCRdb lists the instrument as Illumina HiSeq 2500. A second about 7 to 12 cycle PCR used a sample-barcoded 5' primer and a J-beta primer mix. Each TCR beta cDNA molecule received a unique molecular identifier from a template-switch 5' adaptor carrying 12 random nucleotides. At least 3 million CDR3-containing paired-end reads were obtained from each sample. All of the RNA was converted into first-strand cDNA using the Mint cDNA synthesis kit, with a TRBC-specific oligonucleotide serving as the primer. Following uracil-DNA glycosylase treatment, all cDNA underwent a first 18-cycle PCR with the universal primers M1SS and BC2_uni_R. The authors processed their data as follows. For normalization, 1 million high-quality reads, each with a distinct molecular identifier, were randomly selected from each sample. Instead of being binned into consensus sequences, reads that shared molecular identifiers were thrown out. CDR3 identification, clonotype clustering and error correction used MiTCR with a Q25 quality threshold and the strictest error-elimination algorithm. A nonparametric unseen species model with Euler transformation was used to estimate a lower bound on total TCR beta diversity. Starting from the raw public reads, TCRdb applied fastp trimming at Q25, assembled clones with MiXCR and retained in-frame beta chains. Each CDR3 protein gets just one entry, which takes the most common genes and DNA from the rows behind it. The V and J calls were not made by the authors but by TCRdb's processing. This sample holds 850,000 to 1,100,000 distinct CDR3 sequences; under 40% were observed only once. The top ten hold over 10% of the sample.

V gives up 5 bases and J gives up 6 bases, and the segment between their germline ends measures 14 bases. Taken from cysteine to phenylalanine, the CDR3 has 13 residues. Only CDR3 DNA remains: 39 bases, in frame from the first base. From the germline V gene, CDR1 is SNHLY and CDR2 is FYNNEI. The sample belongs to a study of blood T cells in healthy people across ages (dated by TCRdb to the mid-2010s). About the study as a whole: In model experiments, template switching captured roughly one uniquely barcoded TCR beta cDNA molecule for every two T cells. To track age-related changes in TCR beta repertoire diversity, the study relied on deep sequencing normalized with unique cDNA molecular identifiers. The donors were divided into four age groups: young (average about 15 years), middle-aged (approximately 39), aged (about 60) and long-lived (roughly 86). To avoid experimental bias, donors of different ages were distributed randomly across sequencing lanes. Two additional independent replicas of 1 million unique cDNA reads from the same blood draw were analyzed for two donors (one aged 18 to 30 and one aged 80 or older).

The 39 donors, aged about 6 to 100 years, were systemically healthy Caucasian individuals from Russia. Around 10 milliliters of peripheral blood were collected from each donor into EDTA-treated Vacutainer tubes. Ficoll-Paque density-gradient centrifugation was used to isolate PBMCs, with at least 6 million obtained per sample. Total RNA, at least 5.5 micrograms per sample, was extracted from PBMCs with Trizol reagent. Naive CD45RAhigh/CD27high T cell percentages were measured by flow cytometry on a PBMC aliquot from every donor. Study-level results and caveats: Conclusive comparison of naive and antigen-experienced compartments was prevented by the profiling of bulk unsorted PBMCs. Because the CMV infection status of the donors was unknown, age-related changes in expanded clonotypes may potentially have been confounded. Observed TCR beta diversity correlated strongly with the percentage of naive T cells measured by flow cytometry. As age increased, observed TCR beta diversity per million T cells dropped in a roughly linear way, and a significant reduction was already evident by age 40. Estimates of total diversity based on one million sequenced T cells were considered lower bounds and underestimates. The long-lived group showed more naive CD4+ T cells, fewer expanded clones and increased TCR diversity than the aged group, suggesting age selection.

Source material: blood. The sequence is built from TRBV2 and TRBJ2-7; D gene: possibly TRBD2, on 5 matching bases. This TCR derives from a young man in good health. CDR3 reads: CASSPDGISEQYF. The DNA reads TGTGCCAGCAGTCCGGACGGGATAAGCGAGCAGTACTTC.